This TCR beta chain was identified in a study of somatic mutations in cytotoxic T cells in rheumatoid arthritis. The CDR3 loop spans 13 amino acids. V shed 5 bases and J 5 bases; nucleotides not matched to a gene: 8. Germline assignment: CDR1 GTSNPN and CDR2 SVGIG (reference sequence). Clones were read by immunoSEQ multiplex PCR, and TCRdb kept only the in-frame ones, dropping some. The sample carries around 14,000 clones, 90% to 95% recorded once. Sequencing was performed on CD4+ T cells sorted from blood. The receptor was isolated from a man aged 70-80 years with rheumatoid arthritis. The rearrangement links TRBV30 to TRBJ2-5; 7 nucleotides match TRBD1. CDR3 in DNA: TGTGCCTGGCGCAGAGGGGGCGTGGAGACCCAGTACTTC. Translating it yields CAWRRGGVETQYF.